The 20 T cell receptor beta chains below come from one sample, sequenced in a study of control samples from healthy donors and cancer patients. Data came from immunoSEQ multiplex PCR; TCRdb stores just in-frame clones and leaves some out. The sample has approximately 59,000 clones; more than 75% are singletons. Sequencing input: PBMCs. All receptors come from a woman aged 55 to 70 with lung cancer.

This chain links TRBV6-5 with TRBJ1-1, with a weak D call TRBD1 (5 bases). The length of the CDR3 is 14 residues. The V gene lost 0 bases and the J gene lost 3 bases, with 8 bases spanning the gap. Germline CDR1 is MNHEY and CDR2 is SVGAGI. CDR3 sequence (DNA): TGTGCCAGCAGTTACTCGGGGGATCACACTGAAGCTTTCTTT. This sequence encodes CASSYSGDHTEAFF.

The rearrangement uses TRBV2 and TRBJ1-6; 10 bases map to TRBD1. Unmatched junction bases numbered 5, after V lost 5 bases and J lost 7 bases. Germline CDR1 SNHLY, CDR2 FYNNEI. The CDR3 is 15 residues long. The DNA of the CDR3 is TGTGCCAGCAGTAGGGGACAGGGGACCAATTCACCCCTCCACTTT. The encoded protein is CASSRGQGTNSPLHF.

The chain links TRBV5-6 to TRBJ2-1; 8 nucleotides agree with TRBD1. J was trimmed by 9 bases and V by 4 bases; bases with no gene match: 9. Germline lookup yields CDR1 SGHDT and CDR2 YYEEEE. The CDR3 consists of 14 residues. The CDR3, as DNA: TGTGCCAGCAGCACAGTACAGGACAGGGTTGAGCAGTTCTTC. Amino acid sequence: CASSTVQDRVEQFF.

The J gene is TRBJ2-6, the V gene TRBV24-1; TRBD1 matches at 9 bases. The trim removed 3 bases at V and 4 bases at J, leaving 12 bases unmatched. The CDR3 is made up of 19 amino acids. Germline V CDR1 and CDR2: KGHDR, SFDVKD. The DNA for the CDR3 is TGTGCCACCAGTGATCCCGGGACAGGGACCCCAATGGGGGCCAACGTCCTGACTTTC. Encoded protein: CATSDPGTGTPMGANVLTF.

The chain links TRBV19 to TRBJ1-5; D gene ambiguous. The V end lost 1 base, the J end lost 4 bases, and 5 bases lay between the germline ends. CDR1 and CDR2 from the germline V gene are LNHDA and SQIVND (reference sequence). The CDR3 is 13 residues long. CDR3 DNA sequence: TGTGCCAGTAGTATAGGGGTTAATCAGCCCCAGCATTTT. Its translation: CASSIGVNQPQHF.

The chain couples TRBV6-5 to TRBJ1-2, with a tentative D call TRBD1 (5 bases). The CDR3 covers 12 residues. The germline V gene encodes CDR1 MNHEY and CDR2 SVGAGI. The V end lost 8 bases, the J end lost 8 bases, and 15 bases lay between the germline ends. CDR3 DNA sequence: TGTGCCAGCGGTTTCCAGGGTGGCGGCTACACCTTC. Its protein is CASGFQGGGYTF.

The chain couples TRBV19 to TRBJ1-2, with D possibly matching TRBD1 (5 bases). The CDR3 loop spans 18 amino acids. Germline V gene sequence: CDR1 LNHDA, CDR2 SQIVND (reference sequence). Trimming took off 6 bases at V and 4 bases at J, with 27 bases between the two ends. CDR3 protein: CASRGTGQLRLSAYGYTF. DNA of the CDR3: TGTGCCAGTAGGGGTACCGGACAATTACGCCTGAGTGCCTATGGCTACACCTTC.

V gene TRBV6-1 combines with J gene TRBJ1-1, with D unresolved. The V end was cut by 2 bases, the J end by 11 bases, with 15 bases between. CDR1 is MNHNS, CDR2 SASEGT, per germline. The CDR3 has 13 amino acids. This CDR3 is CASSELTNNRAFF. CDR3 DNA: TGTGCCAGCAGTGAACTGACGAACAATCGGGCTTTCTTT.

The rearrangement uses TRBV28 and TRBJ2-5; D may be TRBD1 (6 bases). V was clipped by 4 bases and J by 1 base, with 10 bases between them. Germline CDR1 reads MDHEN; CDR2 reads SYDVKM. The CDR3 spans 14 residues. The CDR3 region is CASSSRRGQETQYF. In nucleotides, the CDR3 is TGTGCCAGCAGTTCTCGCAGGGGCCAAGAGACCCAGTACTTC.

This clone was counted a few times. The chain combines TRBV7-3 with TRBJ2-2, with 10 bases aligning to TRBD2. Per the germline V gene, CDR1 is SGHTA and CDR2 is FQGTGA. The length of the CDR3 is 18 residues. Germline trimming cut 4 bases from V and 3 bases from J; bases unmatched to any gene: 11. The CDR3 spells CASSSGSSGSSYTGELFF. Written as DNA, the CDR3 is TGTGCCAGCAGCTCCGGGTCTAGCGGGAGTTCTTACACCGGGGAGCTGTTTTTT. Full variable domain (rest looked up from reference TRBV7-3 and TRBJ2-2): GAGVSQTPSNKVTEKGKYVELRCDPISGHTALYWYRQSLGQGPEFLIYFQGTGAADDSGLPNDRFFAVRPEGSVSTLKIQRTERGDSAVYLCASSSGSSGSSYTGELFFGEGSRLTVL.

The genes are TRBV10-1 and TRBJ2-7; 8 bases map to TRBD1. The V gene's germline CDR1 is WNHNN and CDR2 SYGVQD (reference sequence). V trimming: 6 bases; J trimming: 4 bases; junction bases outside the gene matches: 11. CDR3 length: 15 residues. The CDR3 DNA reads TGCGCCAGCAGCGAAAACAGGGGGATTCGGTACGAGCAGTACTTC. Translating gives CASSENRGIRYEQYF.

The rearrangement joins TRBV19 to TRBJ2-1, with TRBD2 identical over 7 bases. Germline V gene sequence: CDR1 LNHDA, CDR2 SQIVND (reference sequence). The CDR3 runs 15 residues. After removal of 3 bases from V and 6 bases from J, the junction contained 8 bases not matched to a gene. The CDR3 region has the DNA TGTGCCAGTAGTATCAGCGGGACGGCCGGCAATGAGCAGTTCTTC. Encoded protein: CASSISGTAGNEQFF.

The chain has TRBV5-1 and TRBJ2-5; D possibly corresponds to TRBD2 (6 bases). Germline CDR1 and CDR2: SGHRS and YFSETQ. The CDR3 spans 15 residues. Trimming shortened V by 4 bases and J by 3 bases, and 16 bases separated the two germline ends. The DNA for the CDR3 is TGCGCCAGCAGCGCGTCGGGACTGGCGAAAGAGACCCAGTACTTC. Its protein product is CASSASGLAKETQYF.

This CDR3 reads CASSLGQSYGYTF. CDR3 coding DNA: TGTGCCAGCAGCCTCGGACAGTCCTATGGCTACACCTTC. The genes are TRBV11-2 and TRBJ1-2, with D possibly TRBD1 on 6 matching bases. CDR1 is SGHAT, CDR2 FQNNGV, per germline. The CDR3 length is 13 residues. V was cut by 5 bases and J by 4 bases, with 11 bases left in between.

In this sample, this clone turned up a few times. The rearrangement joins TRBV11-2 to TRBJ2-2, with 8 nucleotides matching TRBD1. The V gene end was trimmed by 5 bases and the J gene end by 3 bases; junction bases not matched to a gene: 2. Germline CDR1 reads SGHAT; CDR2 reads FQNNGV. CDR3 length equals 14 residues. This chain's CDR3 is CASSRQGYTGELFF. The CDR3 DNA sequence: TGTGCCAGCAGCCGACAGGGGTACACCGGGGAGCTGTTTTTT.

This chain joins TRBV3-1 (or the pseudogene TRBV3-2) and TRBJ1-6; D gene unclear. This CDR3 is built from 13 residues. V gave up 1 base and J gave up 13 bases, with 11 bases separating them. Germline values: CDR1 LGHDT, CDR2 YNNKEL (reference sequence). The CDR3 nucleotides read TGTGCCAGCAGCCAAGGATCCCCCGGGCCCCTCCACTTT. Its translation: CASSQGSPGPLHF.

This chain links TRBV4-1 with TRBJ1-1, with a tentative D call TRBD1 (5 bases). The ends were cut back, 3 bases at V and 1 base at J, with 9 bases in the middle. CDR1 MGHRA and CDR2 YSYEKL come from the germline V gene. The CDR3 runs 14 residues. The CDR3 bases are TGCGCCAGCAGCCATCCAGGGAAGAACACTGAAGCTTTCTTT. Protein product: CASSHPGKNTEAFF.

The chain links TRBV5-3 to TRBJ1-6; 7 bases are shared with TRBD1. TRBV5-3 is noted as an ORF with a role that remains uncertain. The V gene end was trimmed by 6 bases and the J gene end by 3 bases; junction bases not matched to a gene: 15. The CDR3 spans 18 residues. CDR3 residues: CARMMRTGPPFYNSPLHF. DNA for the CDR3: TGTGCCAGAATGATGAGGACAGGTCCCCCCTTCTATAATTCACCCCTCCACTTT.

The chain combines TRBV5-1 with TRBJ1-2, with TRBD1 as a possible D gene (6 bases). Germline lookup yields CDR1 SGHRS and CDR2 YFSETQ. CDR3 size: 15 residues. Trimming shortened V by 1 base and J by 4 bases, and 14 bases separated the two germline ends. DNA of the CDR3: TGCGCCAGCAGCTTGCTGGAGGGGGGCAGCTATGGCTACACCTTC. Translated, it gives CASSLLEGGSYGYTF. The full variable domain, its missing parts supplied by reference TRBV5-1 and TRBJ1-2, is KAGVTQTPRYLIKTRGQQVTLSCSPISGHRSVSWYQQTPGQGLQFLFEYFSETQRNKGNFPGRFSGRQFSNSRSEMNVSTLELGDSALYLCASSLLEGGSYGYTFGSGTRLTVV.

The chain recombines TRBV3-1 (or the pseudogene TRBV3-2) with TRBJ1-2; perhaps TRBD1 as D (6 bases). The ends were cut back, 5 bases at V and 3 bases at J, with 16 bases in the middle. This CDR3 has 15 residues. Germline V gene data show CDR1 as LGHDT and CDR2 as YNNKEL (reference sequence). CDR3 in DNA: TGTGCCAGCAGCGCTCGACAGGTACTCCACTATGGCTACACCTTC. It codes for CASSARQVLHYGYTF.